Presented here are 5 T cell receptor beta chains from one specimen sequenced in a study of TIL therapy for anti-PD-1-resistant metastatic lung cancer. Time point noted: pre-treatment sample, taken before nivolumab and TIL therapy. Pleural nodules or supraclavicular lymph nodes made up most of the excised metastases sampled. The immunoSEQ assay was v3. Sequencing used immunoSEQ multiplex PCR; TCRdb keeps in-frame clones, though not all of them. The sample records 13,000 or so clones, less than 70% being singletons. The sample here was tumor tissue, taken at baseline. The receptors here all came from a woman aged 25-80 years with non-small cell lung cancer.

The sample holds a few counts of this clone. V gene TRBV29-1 combines with J gene TRBJ1-2; D ambiguous. The V end lost 4 bases, the J end lost 5 bases, and 5 bases lay between the germline ends. Germline V gene sequence: CDR1 SQVTM, CDR2 ANQGSEA. This CDR3 has 10 residues. The CDR3 nucleotides read TGCAGCGTTGCAGGTTATGGCTACACCTTC. Amino acids: CSVAGYGYTF.

In its sample, this clone is medium-sized (0.01 to 0.1%). The chain uses TRBV9 and TRBJ2-7; 9 nucleotides align to TRBD1. The CDR3 sequence is 15 residues long. Germline assignment: CDR1 SGDLS and CDR2 YYNGEE. Losses at the gene ends were 4 bases for V and 5 bases for J; bases not matched to a gene: 10. CDR3 region: CASSPQTGGLNEQYF. The CDR3 DNA reads as TGTGCCAGCAGCCCCCAGACAGGGGGTCTGAACGAGCAGTACTTC.

The chain uses TRBV5-4 and TRBJ2-5, with 12 bases identical to TRBD1. CDR3 length equals 15 residues. CDR1 and CDR2 from the germline V gene are SGHNT and YYREEE (reference sequence). Trimming removed 4 bases from V and 4 bases from J; junction bases left unmatched: 5. As DNA, the CDR3 is TGTGCCAGCAGCGGGGGACAGGGGGCGGGAGAGACCCAGTACTTC. Its translation is CASSGGQGAGETQYF.

V gene TRBV19 combines with J gene TRBJ1-5; possibly TRBD1 for D (6 bases). Trimming pared 5 bases from V and 7 bases from J, leaving 24 bases between. This CDR3 is 17 amino acids long. Germline CDR1 reads LNHDA; CDR2 reads SQIVND (reference sequence). This CDR3 reads CASSSSFRDTQGQPQHF. As DNA, the CDR3 is TGTGCCAGTAGTTCGTCCTTCCGGGACACTCAAGGCCAGCCCCAGCATTTT.

This rearrangement joins TRBV9 to TRBJ1-2; the D gene is possibly TRBD1 (6 bases). Germline V lookup: CDR1 SGDLS, CDR2 YYNGEE. V dropped 0 bases and J dropped 3 bases, with 9 bases sitting between them. The CDR3 consists of 14 residues. CDR3 residues: CASSVGAGDYGYTF. DNA of the CDR3: TGTGCCAGCAGCGTAGGGGCAGGGGACTATGGCTACACCTTC.